This T cell receptor beta chain originates from a study of cytomegalovirus exposure and HLA in healthy donors. As for the study in general: Genotyping of under 500 donors showed that about 84% belonged to the Caucasian-associated ancestry cluster. Findings of the study overall: There were some V segments, including TRBV6-2 and TRBV6-3, excluded as indistinguishable. Productive rates of about 90% or about 30% were seen for most TCR beta V segments in an earlier analysis. A later analysis revealed that TCR association rates differed between HLA loci, peaking at DRB1 and bottoming out at HLA-C.

The PCR made use of 60 Vbeta and 13 Jbeta primers. The protocol was immunoSEQ multiplex PCR, while the TCRdb copy is restricted to in-frame clones and leaves out a portion. The table shows some 180,000 clones, with approximately 84% occurring only once. Germline V gene data show CDR1 as SGHAT and CDR2 as FQNNGV. The CDR3 contains 12 residues. Trimming took off 0 bases at V and 6 bases at J, with 3 bases between the two ends. Details on this clone: The antigen is not known.

The clonotype was recovered from a girl aged 10-17 years in good health and CMV-seropositive. The sequenced material came from PBMCs. V and J are TRBV11-2 and TRBJ2-1, with D hard to call. The CDR3 DNA reads as TGTGCCAGCAGCTTAGATCGCAATGAGCAGTTCTTC. This gives the protein CASSLDRNEQFF.